Sequencing of this T cell receptor beta chain was carried out in a study of post-analysis software for immune sequencing data. The study, taken as a whole, reports: The normalized Chao1 diversity of multiple sclerosis patients was significantly lower than that of controls. About 5 TRBV segments were more frequent in patients than controls; TRBV5-6, TRBV5-1 and TRBV20-1 belonged to this group.

Every TCR beta cDNA library bore unique molecular identifiers. MiXCR was run by TCRdb on the PCR reads, yielding one entry per CDR3 protein. Among 600,000 to 700,000 distinct CDR3 sequences listed, 55% to 60% were seen once. V shed 1 base and J shed 5 bases, with 13 bases lying between them. Germline loops: CDR1 DFQATT, CDR2 SNEGSKA (reference sequence). The CDR3 covers 14 residues. To note about this clonotype: Its cognate antigen is unknown.

This sequence was found in a girl aged 2-9 years with multiple sclerosis. The chain couples TRBV20-1 to TRBJ2-3, with D unresolved. The specimen sequenced was blood. The CDR3 DNA follows: TGCAGTGCTAGAGGCCCTTCCGTAGTAGATACGCAGTATTTT. It translates to CSARGPSVVDTQYF.